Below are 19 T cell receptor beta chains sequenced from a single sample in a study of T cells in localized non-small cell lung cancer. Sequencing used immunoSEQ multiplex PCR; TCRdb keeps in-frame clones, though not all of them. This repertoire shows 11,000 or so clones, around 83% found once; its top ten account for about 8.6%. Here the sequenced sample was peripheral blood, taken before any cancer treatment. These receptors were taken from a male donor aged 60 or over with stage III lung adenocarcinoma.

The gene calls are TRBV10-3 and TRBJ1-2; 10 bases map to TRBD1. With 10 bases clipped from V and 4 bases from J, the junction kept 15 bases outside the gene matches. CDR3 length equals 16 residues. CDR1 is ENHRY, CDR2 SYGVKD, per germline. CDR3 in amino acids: CATTPGTGVLSYGYTF. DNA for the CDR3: TGTGCCACCACCCCCGGGACAGGGGTACTAAGCTATGGCTACACCTTC.

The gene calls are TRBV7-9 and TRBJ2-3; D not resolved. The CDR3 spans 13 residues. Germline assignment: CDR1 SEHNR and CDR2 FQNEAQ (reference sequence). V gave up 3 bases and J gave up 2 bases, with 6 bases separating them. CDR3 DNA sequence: TGTGCCAGCAGCTTGCCCCCCACAGATACGCAGTATTTT. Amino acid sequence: CASSLPPTDTQYF.

The CDR3 loop reads CASSLVVDGTKNNEQFF. The CDR3 DNA sequence: TGTGCCAGCAGCTTAGTCGTTGACGGGACTAAGAATAATGAGCAGTTCTTC. V gene TRBV11-2 combines with J gene TRBJ2-1, with TRBD2 identical over 7 bases. Germline V CDR1 and CDR2: SGHAT, FQNNGV. The J segment lost 7 bases and the V segment lost 1 base, leaving 13 bases of the junction unmatched. The CDR3 extends over 17 amino acids.

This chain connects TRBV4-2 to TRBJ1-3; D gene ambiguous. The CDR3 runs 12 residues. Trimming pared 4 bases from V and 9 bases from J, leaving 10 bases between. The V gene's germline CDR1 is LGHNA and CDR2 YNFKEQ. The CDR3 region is CASSPDTGTIYF. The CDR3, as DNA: TGTGCCAGCAGCCCTGACACTGGCACCATATATTTT.

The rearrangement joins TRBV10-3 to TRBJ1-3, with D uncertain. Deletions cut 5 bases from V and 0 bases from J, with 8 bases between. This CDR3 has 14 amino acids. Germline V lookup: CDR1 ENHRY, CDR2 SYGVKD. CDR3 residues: CAISLGFSGNTIYF. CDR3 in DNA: TGTGCCATCAGTCTAGGATTCTCTGGAAACACCATATATTTT.

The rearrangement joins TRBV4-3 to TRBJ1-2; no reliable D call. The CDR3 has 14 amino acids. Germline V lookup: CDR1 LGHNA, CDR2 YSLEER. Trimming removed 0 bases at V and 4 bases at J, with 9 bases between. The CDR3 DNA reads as TGCGCCAGCAGCCAAGAATATACGGGCTATGGCTACACCTTC. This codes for CASSQEYTGYGYTF.

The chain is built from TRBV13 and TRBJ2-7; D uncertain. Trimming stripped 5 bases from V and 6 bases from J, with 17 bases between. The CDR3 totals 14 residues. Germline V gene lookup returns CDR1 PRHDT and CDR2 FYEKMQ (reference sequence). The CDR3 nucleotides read TGTGCCAGCAGCCCGGTGGGGTACAATAGCGAGCAGTACTTC. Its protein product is CASSPVGYNSEQYF.

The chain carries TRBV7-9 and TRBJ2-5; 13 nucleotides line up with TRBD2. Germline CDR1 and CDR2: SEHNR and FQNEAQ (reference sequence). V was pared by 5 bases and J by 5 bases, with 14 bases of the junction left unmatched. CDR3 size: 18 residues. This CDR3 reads CASSQRLAGGLISETQYF. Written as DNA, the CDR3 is TGTGCCAGCAGCCAGCGACTAGCGGGAGGCCTAATATCGGAGACCCAGTACTTC.

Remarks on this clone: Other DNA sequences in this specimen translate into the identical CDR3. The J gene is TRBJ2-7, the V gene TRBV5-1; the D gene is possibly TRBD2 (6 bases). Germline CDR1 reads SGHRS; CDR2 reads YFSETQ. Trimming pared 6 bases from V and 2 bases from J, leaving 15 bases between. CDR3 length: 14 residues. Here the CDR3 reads CASNPQEGTYEQYF. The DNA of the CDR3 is TGCGCCAGCAACCCCCAGGAGGGGACCTACGAGCAGTACTTC.

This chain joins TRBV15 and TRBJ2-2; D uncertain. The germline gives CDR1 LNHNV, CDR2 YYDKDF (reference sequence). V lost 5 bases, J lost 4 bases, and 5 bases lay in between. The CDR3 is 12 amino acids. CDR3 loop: CATSFITGELFF. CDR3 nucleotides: TGTGCCACCAGCTTTATCACCGGGGAGCTGTTTTTT.

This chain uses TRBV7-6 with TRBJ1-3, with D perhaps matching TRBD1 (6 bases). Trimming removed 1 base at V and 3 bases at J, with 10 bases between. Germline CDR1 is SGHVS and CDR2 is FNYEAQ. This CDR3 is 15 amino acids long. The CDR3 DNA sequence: TGTGCCAGCAGCTTAGTTCCAGGGGATGGAAACACCATATATTTT. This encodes CASSLVPGDGNTIYF.

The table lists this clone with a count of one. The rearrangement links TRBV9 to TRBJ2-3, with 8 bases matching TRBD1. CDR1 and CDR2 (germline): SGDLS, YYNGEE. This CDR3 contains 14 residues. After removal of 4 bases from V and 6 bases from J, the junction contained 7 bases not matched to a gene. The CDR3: CASSKMTGADTQYF. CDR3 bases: TGTGCCAGCAGCAAAATGACAGGGGCCGATACGCAGTATTTT. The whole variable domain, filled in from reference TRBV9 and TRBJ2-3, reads DSGVTQTPKHLITATGQRVTLRCSPRSGDLSVYWYQQSLDQGLQFLIQYYNGEERAKGNILERFSAQQFPDLHSELNLSSLELGDSALYFCASSKMTGADTQYFGPGTRLTVL.

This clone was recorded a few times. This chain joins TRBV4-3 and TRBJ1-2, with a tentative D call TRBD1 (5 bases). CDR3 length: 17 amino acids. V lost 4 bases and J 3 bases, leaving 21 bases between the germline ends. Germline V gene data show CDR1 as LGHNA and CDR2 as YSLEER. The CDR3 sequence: CASSPGRNPWGDYGYTF. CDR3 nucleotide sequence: TGCGCCAGCAGCCCGGGACGGAACCCCTGGGGGGACTATGGCTACACCTTC.

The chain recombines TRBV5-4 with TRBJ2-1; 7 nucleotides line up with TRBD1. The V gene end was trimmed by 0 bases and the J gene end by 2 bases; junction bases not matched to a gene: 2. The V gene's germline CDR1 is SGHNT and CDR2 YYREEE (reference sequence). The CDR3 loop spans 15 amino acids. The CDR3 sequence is CASSLDRGTYNEQFF. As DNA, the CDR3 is TGTGCCAGCAGCTTGGACAGGGGAACCTACAATGAGCAGTTCTTC.

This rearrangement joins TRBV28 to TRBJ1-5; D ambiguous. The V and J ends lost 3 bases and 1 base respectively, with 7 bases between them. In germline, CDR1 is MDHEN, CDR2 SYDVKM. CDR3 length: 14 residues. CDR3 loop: CASSLGGSNQPQHF. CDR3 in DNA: TGTGCCAGCAGTTTGGGTGGGAGCAATCAGCCCCAGCATTTT.

CDR3 residues: CASSEWGESYNEQFF. The CDR3 DNA is TGTGCCAGTTCAGAGTGGGGGGAATCCTACAATGAGCAGTTCTTC. The V and J genes are TRBV6-5 and TRBJ2-1, with a possible D match to TRBD2 (6 bases). Germline values: CDR1 MNHEY, CDR2 SVGAGI. V lost 9 bases to trimming and J lost 1 base, with 16 bases between them. CDR3 length: 15 residues.

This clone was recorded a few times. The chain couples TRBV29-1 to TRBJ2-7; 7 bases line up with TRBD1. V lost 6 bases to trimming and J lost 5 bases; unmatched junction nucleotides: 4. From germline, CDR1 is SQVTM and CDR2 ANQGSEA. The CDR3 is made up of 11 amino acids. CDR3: CSVTQGDEQYF. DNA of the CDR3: TGCAGCGTGACGCAGGGGGACGAGCAGTACTTC.

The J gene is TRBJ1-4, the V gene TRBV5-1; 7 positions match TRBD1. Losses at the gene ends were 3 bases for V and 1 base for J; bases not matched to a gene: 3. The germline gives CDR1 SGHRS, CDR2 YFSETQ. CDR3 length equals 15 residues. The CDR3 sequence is CASSSSGGTNEKLFF. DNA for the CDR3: TGCGCCAGCAGCTCATCAGGGGGAACTAATGAAAAACTGTTTTTT.

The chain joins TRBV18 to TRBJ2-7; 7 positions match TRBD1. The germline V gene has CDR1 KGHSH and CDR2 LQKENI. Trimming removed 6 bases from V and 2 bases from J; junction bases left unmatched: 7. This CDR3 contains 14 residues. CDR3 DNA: TGTGCCAGCTCGCCCGGGACAGACGCCTACGAGCAGTACTTC. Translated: CASSPGTDAYEQYF. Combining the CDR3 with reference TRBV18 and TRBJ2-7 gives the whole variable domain NAGVMQNPRHLVRRRGQEARLRCSPMKGHSHVYWYRQLPEEGLKFMVYLQKENIIDESGMPKERFSAEFPKEGPSILRIQQVVRGDSAAYFCASSPGTDAYEQYFGPGTRLTVT.